Listed here are 23 T cell receptor beta chains from one sample, sequenced in a study of T cell responses to AZD1222 COVID-19 vaccine. Using immunoSEQ multiplex PCR, the repertoire was profiled, and TCRdb retains in-frame clones only, with some absent. The sample includes 150,000 to 200,000 clones, approximately 89% seen only once; the top ten take approximately 1.2%. Sequencing used peripheral blood, obtained 28 days after the second AZD1222 dose. Receptor source: an adult who received the AZD1222 COVID-19 vaccine.

The rearrangement joins TRBV7-2 to TRBJ2-7, with TRBD2 matching over 7 bases. Germline V gene sequence: CDR1 SGHTA, CDR2 FQGNSA. The CDR3 contains 14 residues. With V trimmed by 1 base and J by 6 bases, 6 bases remained unmatched. In DNA, the CDR3 is TGTGCCAGCAGCTTAGGCGCGGGAGTGATCGAGCAGTACTTC. Protein: CASSLGAGVIEQYF.

This clone was observed a few times. The rearrangement links TRBV18 to TRBJ1-4; 7 bases line up with TRBD1. Germline V CDR1 and CDR2: KGHSH, LQKENI. The V segment lost 3 bases and the J segment 6 bases; nucleotides outside the gene matches: 7. The CDR3 is 15 amino acids. The CDR3, as DNA: TGTGCCAGCTCACCCTCAAACAGGGGCGATGAAAAACTGTTTTTT. Protein: CASSPSNRGDEKLFF.

V is TRBV7-2 and J is TRBJ2-1; no reliable D call. The V and J ends lost 5 bases and 7 bases respectively, with 9 bases between them. This CDR3 region has 12 residues. Germline assignment: CDR1 SGHTA and CDR2 FQGNSA. CDR3 nucleotides: TGTGCCAGCAGCCGAAGACCAAATGAGCAGTTCTTC. Translation gives CASSRRPNEQFF. The full variable domain, with the rest looked up from reference TRBV7-2 and TRBJ2-1, is GAGVSQSPSNKVTEKGKDVELRCDPISGHTALYWYRQSLGQGLEFLIYFQGNSAPDKSGLPSDRFSAERTGGSVSTLTIQRTQQEDSAVYLCASSRRPNEQFFGPGTRLTVL.

This clone was seen once. V and J are TRBV27 and TRBJ1-3; TRBD1 aligns across 9 bases. Germline trimming cut 6 bases from V and 2 bases from J; bases unmatched to any gene: 5. In germline, CDR1 is MNHEY, CDR2 SMNVEV (reference sequence). There are 15 residues in the CDR3. CDR3 amino acids: CASRIRTGAGNTIYF. The DNA of the CDR3 is TGTGCCAGCAGGATTCGGACAGGGGCTGGAAACACCATATATTTT.

This rearrangement joins TRBV4-2 to TRBJ2-7; 7 bases match TRBD2. Trimming removed 0 bases from V and 2 bases from J; junction bases left unmatched: 4. CDR1 and CDR2 (germline): LGHNA, YNFKEQ. The CDR3 has 15 residues. The CDR3 sequence is CASSQDPAGAYEQYF. Here the CDR3 DNA reads TGTGCCAGCAGCCAAGATCCGGCGGGGGCCTACGAGCAGTACTTC.

This chain joins TRBV9 and TRBJ1-3, with D unresolved. Trimming stripped 3 bases from V and 8 bases from J, with 12 bases between. Per the germline V gene, CDR1 is SGDLS and CDR2 is YYNGEE. The CDR3 length is 13 residues. CDR3 nucleotides: TGTGCCAGCAGCGAGTGGGGTCTGGACACCATATATTTT. Residues: CASSEWGLDTIYF.

The gene calls are TRBV6-2 or TRBV6-3 and TRBJ1-4, with D unclear. Looked up from germline, CDR1 is MNHEY and CDR2 is SVGEGT. The CDR3 spans 15 residues. Between the trimmed V and J ends, which lost 5 bases and 3 bases, there was a span of 13 bases. The DNA of the CDR3 is TGTGCCAGCAGTCTCCTTCACGCGGCTAATGAAAAACTGTTTTTT. Amino acid sequence: CASSLLHAANEKLFF.

This clone turned up a few times. This CDR3 reads CASSKVCDSDTEAFF. The CDR3 DNA sequence: TGTGCCAGCAGCAAAGTTTGTGACAGCGACACTGAAGCTTTCTTT. This rearrangement joins TRBV21-1 to TRBJ1-1; no check of the table's D call, TRBD1, against the DNA was made. TRBV21-1 constitutes a pseudogene. The CDR3 length is 15 residues.

This sequence joins TRBV15 and TRBJ1-6; 8 nucleotides match TRBD1. The CDR3 is made up of 20 amino acids. The J segment lost 4 bases and the V segment lost 0 bases, leaving 14 bases of the junction unmatched. Germline values: CDR1 LNHNV, CDR2 YYDKDF (reference sequence). This CDR3 reads CATSRDKSRQGRSYNSPLHF. CDR3 sequence (DNA): TGTGCCACCAGCAGAGATAAATCCCGACAGGGGAGGTCGTATAATTCACCCCTCCACTTT. Filled out from reference TRBV15 and TRBJ1-6, the complete variable domain reads DAMVIQNPRYQVTQFGKPVTLSCSQTLNHNVMYWYQQKSSQAPKLLFHYYDKDFNNEADTPDNFQSRRPNTSFCFLDIRSPGLGDTAMYLCATSRDKSRQGRSYNSPLHFGNGTRLTVT.

The V call is TRBV5-4, the J call TRBJ1-2, with TRBD1 matching over 8 bases. This CDR3 has 18 residues. V lost 2 bases, J lost 4 bases, and 16 bases stayed unmatched. The germline CDR1 and CDR2 sequences are SGHNT and YYREEE (reference sequence). CDR3 DNA: TGTGCCAGCAGCTTAGTAGGACAGGGTTTTCCCCATTTCTATGGCTACACCTTC. It yields the protein CASSLVGQGFPHFYGYTF.

The chain carries TRBV2 and TRBJ2-1; maybe TRBD2 (5 bases). Trimming left V 6 bases short and J 10 bases short, with 13 bases between. CDR1 and CDR2 (germline): SNHLY, FYNNEI. The CDR3 loop spans 12 amino acids. The chain's CDR3 is CASSITREEQFF. As DNA, the CDR3 is TGTGCCAGCAGCATAACTAGAGAGGAGCAGTTCTTC. Drawing the rest from reference TRBV2 and TRBJ2-1, the complete variable domain is EPEVTQTPSHQVTQMGQEVILRCVPISNHLYFYWYRQILGQKVEFLVSFYNNEISEKSEIFDDQFSVERPDGSNFTLKIRSTKLEDSAMYFCASSITREEQFFGPGTRLTVL.

The rearrangement links TRBV7-9 to TRBJ1-4, with D unclear. There are 16 residues in the CDR3. Germline lookup yields CDR1 SEHNR and CDR2 FQNEAQ (reference sequence). V was pared by 4 bases and J by 0 bases, with 12 bases between. CDR3 sequence reads: CASSSPPAATNEKLFF. The CDR3 nucleotides read TGTGCCAGCAGCTCGCCACCGGCTGCAACTAATGAAAAACTGTTTTTT.

The CDR3 DNA reads TGTGCCAGTAGTATTGGGGTTGGTCCAGCTTTCTTT. Translating gives CASSIGVGPAFF. The chain has TRBV19 and TRBJ1-1; D is unresolved. V was pared by 3 bases and J by 10 bases, with 12 bases between. CDR1 and CDR2 (germline): LNHDA, SQIVND (reference sequence). The CDR3 sequence is 12 residues long. Variable domain in full (rest from reference TRBV19 and TRBJ1-1): DGGITQSPKYLFRKEGQNVTLSCEQNLNHDAMYWYRQDPGQGLRLIYYSQIVNDFQKGDIAEGYSVSREKKESFPLTVTSAQKNPTAFYLCASSIGVGPAFFGQGTRLTVV.

A note on this clone: No DNA is shown, since the ends of the CDR3 on it are uncertain; the CDR3 is the one TCRdb lists. The V and J genes are TRBV6-5 and TRBJ2-1; the tabulated D call, TRBD1, remains unverified against the DNA. Germline-derived CDR1 and CDR2 are MNHEY and SVGAGI. The CDR3 has 15 amino acids, counting both end residues. The CDR3: CASSSGQGSYNEQFF.

The chain employs TRBV9 and TRBJ1-1; 7 positions agree with TRBD1. CDR1 and CDR2 (germline): SGDLS, YYNGEE. V was clipped by 6 bases and J by 1 base; unmatched bases: 6. The CDR3 length is 14 residues. CDR3 in amino acids: CASTPTGRNTEAFF. Here the CDR3 DNA reads TGTGCCAGCACCCCGACAGGGCGGAACACTGAAGCTTTCTTT.

The chain employs TRBV7-2 and TRBJ1-5; a possible D gene is TRBD1 (6 bases). Germline assignment: CDR1 SGHTA and CDR2 FQGNSA. This CDR3 is built from 15 residues. V lost 5 bases and J 9 bases, leaving 20 bases between the germline ends. CDR3 in amino acids: CASSPPGHTTWPQHF. The DNA of the CDR3 is TGTGCCAGCAGCCCTCCGGGACATACGACTTGGCCCCAGCATTTT. The variable domain in full, completed from reference TRBV7-2 and TRBJ1-5, reads GAGVSQSPSNKVTEKGKDVELRCDPISGHTALYWYRQSLGQGLEFLIYFQGNSAPDKSGLPSDRFSAERTGGSVSTLTIQRTQQEDSAVYLCASSPPGHTTWPQHFGDGTRLSIL.

The chain joins TRBV4-2 to TRBJ1-3; no firm D call. Deletions cut 4 bases from V and 0 bases from J, with 13 bases between. Germline V gene sequence: CDR1 LGHNA, CDR2 YNFKEQ. CDR3 size: 16 residues. The CDR3 coding sequence is TGTGCCAGCAGCCCCCAGGTGCAGAGCTCTGGAAACACCATATATTTT. Translation gives CASSPQVQSSGNTIYF.

This chain joins TRBV7-9 and TRBJ1-2; D might be TRBD1 (6 bases). Deletions cut 1 base from V and 8 bases from J, with 8 bases between. Looked up from germline, CDR1 is SEHNR and CDR2 is FQNEAQ (reference sequence). This CDR3 comprises 12 residues. CDR3 protein: CASSLDRDGYTF. In DNA, the CDR3 is TGTGCCAGCAGCTTAGACAGGGACGGCTACACCTTC.

This rearrangement joins TRBV7-9 to TRBJ2-3; D possibly corresponds to TRBD2 (6 bases). CDR3 length: 16 amino acids. V was shortened by 3 bases and J by 0 bases, with 13 bases between the two germline ends. The V gene's germline CDR1 is SEHNR and CDR2 FQNEAQ (reference sequence). The CDR3 loop reads CASSLTSPHSTDTQYF. The CDR3 DNA follows: TGTGCCAGCAGCTTGACTAGTCCTCATAGCACAGATACGCAGTATTTT. Full variable domain (missing parts from reference TRBV7-9 and TRBJ2-3): DTGVSQNPRHKITKRGQNVTFRCDPISEHNRLYWYRQTLGQGPEFLTYFQNEAQLEKSRLLSDRFSAERPKGSFSTLEIQRTEQGDSAMYLCASSLTSPHSTDTQYFGPGTRLTVL.

The V and J genes are TRBV5-1 and TRBJ2-1; TRBD1 matches at 8 bases. The V gene's germline CDR1 is SGHRS and CDR2 YFSETQ. The CDR3 is 13 amino acids. V shed 4 bases, J shed 8 bases, and the junction held 5 bases outside the gene matches. The CDR3 coding sequence is TGCGCCAGCAGCGAAACGACAGGGGATGAGCAGTTCTTC. This codes for CASSETTGDEQFF.

This clone appeared a few times. The gene calls are TRBV19 and TRBJ2-5; 9 bases map to TRBD1. Germline assignment: CDR1 LNHDA and CDR2 SQIVND (reference sequence). Trimming removed 5 bases from V and 5 bases from J; junction bases left unmatched: 12. The CDR3 consists of 16 residues. CDR3 DNA: TGTGCCAGTAGTCAGACCTGGGACAGGGTGGGTGAGACCCAGTACTTC. Amino acid sequence: CASSQTWDRVGETQYF.

The chain employs TRBV28 and TRBJ2-7; a possible D gene is TRBD2 (5 bases). The germline V gene has CDR1 MDHEN and CDR2 SYDVKM. Trimming took off 3 bases at V and 3 bases at J, with 9 bases between the two ends. This CDR3 contains 13 residues. CDR3 sequence reads: CASSFPGSYEQYF. In nucleotides, the CDR3 is TGTGCCAGCAGTTTTCCGGGGAGCTACGAGCAGTACTTC.

The rearrangement joins TRBV15 to TRBJ1-5; no definite D call. The CDR3 runs 15 residues. Germline V gene sequence: CDR1 LNHNV, CDR2 YYDKDF (reference sequence). V was clipped by 1 base and J by 2 bases, with 9 bases between them. The CDR3 sequence: CATSRGGSRNQPQHF. CDR3 DNA: TGTGCCACCAGCAGAGGTGGTTCTCGCAATCAGCCCCAGCATTTT.